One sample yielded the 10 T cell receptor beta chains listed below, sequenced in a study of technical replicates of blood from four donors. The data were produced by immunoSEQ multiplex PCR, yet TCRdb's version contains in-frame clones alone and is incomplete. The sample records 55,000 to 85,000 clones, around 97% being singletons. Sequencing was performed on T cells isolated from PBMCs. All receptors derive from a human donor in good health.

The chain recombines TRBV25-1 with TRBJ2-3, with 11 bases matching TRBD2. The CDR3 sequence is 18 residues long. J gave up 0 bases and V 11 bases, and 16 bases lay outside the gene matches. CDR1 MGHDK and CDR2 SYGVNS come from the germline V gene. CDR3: CAHPLGLAGGASTDTQYF. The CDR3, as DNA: TGTGCCCACCCGCTGGGGCTAGCGGGGGGAGCTAGCACAGATACGCAGTATTTT.

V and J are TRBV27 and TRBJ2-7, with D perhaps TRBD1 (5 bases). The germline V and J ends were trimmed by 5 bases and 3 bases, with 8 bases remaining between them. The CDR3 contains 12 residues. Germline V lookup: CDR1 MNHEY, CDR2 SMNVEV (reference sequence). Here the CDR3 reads CASSPQGYEQYF. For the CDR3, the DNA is TGTGCCAGCAGTCCGCAGGGCTACGAGCAGTACTTC.

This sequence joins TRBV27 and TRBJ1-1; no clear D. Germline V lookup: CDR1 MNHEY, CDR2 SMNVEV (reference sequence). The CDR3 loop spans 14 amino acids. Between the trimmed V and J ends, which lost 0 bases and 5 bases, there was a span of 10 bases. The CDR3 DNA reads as TGTGCCAGCAGTTTATCCCCTGTCCAGACTGAAGCTTTCTTT. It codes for CASSLSPVQTEAFF.

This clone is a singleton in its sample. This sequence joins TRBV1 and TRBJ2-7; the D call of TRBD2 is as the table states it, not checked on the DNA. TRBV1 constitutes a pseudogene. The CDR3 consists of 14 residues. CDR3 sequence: CTSSQHSMPYEQYF. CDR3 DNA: TGCACCAGCAGCCAACATAGCATGCCCTACGAGCAGTACTTC.

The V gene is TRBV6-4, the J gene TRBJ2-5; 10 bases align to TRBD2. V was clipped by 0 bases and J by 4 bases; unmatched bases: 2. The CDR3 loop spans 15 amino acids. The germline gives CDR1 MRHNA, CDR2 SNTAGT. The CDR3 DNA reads TGTGCCAGCAGTGACTCAGCGGGAGGGGGAGAGACCCAGTACTTC. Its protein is CASSDSAGGGETQYF.

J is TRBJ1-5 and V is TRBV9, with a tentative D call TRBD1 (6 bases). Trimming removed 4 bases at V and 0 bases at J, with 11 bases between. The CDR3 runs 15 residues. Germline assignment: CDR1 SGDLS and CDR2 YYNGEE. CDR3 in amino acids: CASSKGGGSNQPQHF. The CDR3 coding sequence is TGTGCCAGCAGCAAGGGGGGGGGTAGCAATCAGCCCCAGCATTTT.

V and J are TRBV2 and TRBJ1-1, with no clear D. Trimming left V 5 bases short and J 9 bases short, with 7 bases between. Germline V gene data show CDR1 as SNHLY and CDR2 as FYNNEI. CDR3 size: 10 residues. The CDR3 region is CASSYTQAFF. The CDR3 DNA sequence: TGTGCCAGCAGTTACACCCAAGCTTTCTTT.

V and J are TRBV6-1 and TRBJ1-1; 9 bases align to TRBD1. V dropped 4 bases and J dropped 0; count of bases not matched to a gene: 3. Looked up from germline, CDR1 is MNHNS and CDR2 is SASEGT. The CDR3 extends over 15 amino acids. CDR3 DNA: TGTGCCAGCAGTGTCCGGGACAGGGTGAACACTGAAGCTTTCTTT. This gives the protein CASSVRDRVNTEAFF.

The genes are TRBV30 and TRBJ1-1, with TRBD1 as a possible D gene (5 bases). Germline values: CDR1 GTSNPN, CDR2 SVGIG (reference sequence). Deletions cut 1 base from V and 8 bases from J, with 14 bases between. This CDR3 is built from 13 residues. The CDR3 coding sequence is TGTGCCTGGAGTGACGACAGTTGGGGAGAAGCTTTCTTT. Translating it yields CAWSDDSWGEAFF. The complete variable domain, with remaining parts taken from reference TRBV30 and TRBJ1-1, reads SQTIHQWPATLVQPVGSPLSLECTVEGTSNPNLYWYRQAAGRGLQLLFYSVGIGQISSEVPQNLSASRPQDRQFILSSKKLLLSDSGFYLCAWSDDSWGEAFFGQGTRLTVV.

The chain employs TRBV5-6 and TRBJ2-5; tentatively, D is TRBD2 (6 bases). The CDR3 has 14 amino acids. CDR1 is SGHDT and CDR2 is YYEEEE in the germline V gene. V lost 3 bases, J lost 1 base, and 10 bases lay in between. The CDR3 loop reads CASSSLARQETQYF. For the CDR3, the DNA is TGTGCCAGCAGCTCACTAGCCCGCCAAGAGACCCAGTACTTC.